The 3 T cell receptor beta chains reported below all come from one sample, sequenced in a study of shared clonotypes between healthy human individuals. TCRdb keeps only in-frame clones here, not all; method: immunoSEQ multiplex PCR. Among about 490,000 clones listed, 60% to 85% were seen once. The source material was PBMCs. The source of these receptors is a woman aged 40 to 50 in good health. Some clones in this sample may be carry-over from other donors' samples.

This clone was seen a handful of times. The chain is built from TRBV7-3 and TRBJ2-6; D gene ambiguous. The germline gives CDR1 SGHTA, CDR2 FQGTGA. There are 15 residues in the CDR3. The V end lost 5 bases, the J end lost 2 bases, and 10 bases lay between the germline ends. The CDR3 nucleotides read TGTGCCAGCAGCCCCGTGCTGGCTGGGGCCAACGTCCTGACTTTC. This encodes CASSPVLAGANVLTF.

The CDR3 sequence: CASSLDFPGFGANVLTF. Here the CDR3 DNA reads TGTGCCAGCAGCTTAGACTTTCCAGGCTTTGGGGCCAACGTCCTGACTTTC. The chain joins TRBV7-9 to TRBJ2-6; D is unclear. The CDR3 is made up of 17 amino acids. The V gene's germline CDR1 is SEHNR and CDR2 FQNEAQ (reference sequence). The V gene lost 1 base and the J gene lost 3 bases, with 13 bases spanning the gap.

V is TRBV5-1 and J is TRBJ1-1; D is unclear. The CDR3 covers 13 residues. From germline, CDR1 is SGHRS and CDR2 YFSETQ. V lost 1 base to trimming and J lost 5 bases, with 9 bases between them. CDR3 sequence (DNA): TGCGCCAGCAGCTTGATATCCGGTACTGAAGCTTTCTTT. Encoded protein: CASSLISGTEAFF.